This T cell receptor (beta chain) was found in a study of cytomegalovirus exposure and HLA in healthy donors. Findings of the study overall: Generally TCR sequences proved uncommon, though certain public TCRs appeared in numerous donors. As was reported, the classifier diagnosed cytomegalovirus status with high specificity and sensitivity. Reports state that TCR beta sequences accurately predicted most subjects' HLA-A and HLA-B alleles. Altogether, some 160 TCR beta chains were recorded as cytomegalovirus-associated.

A multiplex PCR was run with 60 Vbeta primers and 13 Jbeta primers. Clones were read by immunoSEQ multiplex PCR, and TCRdb kept only the in-frame ones, dropping some. The profile shows over 65,000 clones, around 77% of them singletons. V was clipped by 5 bases and J by 2 bases, with 13 bases between them. Per the germline V gene, CDR1 is SGHRS and CDR2 is YFSETQ. This CDR3 spans 14 amino acids. In regard to this clone: Its antigen remains unidentified.

The gene calls are TRBV5-1 and TRBJ1-1, with D uncertain. Sequenced sample: PBMCs. This receptor was identified in a man in his forties or fifties in good health and CMV-seronegative. CDR3: CASRAGLLNTEAFF. Here the CDR3 DNA reads TGCGCCAGCAGGGCAGGTCTTTTAAACACTGAAGCTTTCTTT.